This is a list of T cell receptor beta chains from one sample in a study of radiation and T cells in renal cell carcinoma. Using immunoSEQ multiplex PCR, the repertoire was profiled, and TCRdb retains in-frame clones only, with some absent. Of 70,000 to 100,000 clones in the sample, roughly 85% were seen once. The sample was blood, taken from a patient whose treatment included radiotherapy and nephrectomy. The receptors originated from a woman between 45 and 60 years old with renal cell carcinoma. CDR3s include the opening cysteine and the closing phenylalanine or tryptophan. D genes are given only for firm matches. Clone size, where shown, is once, few, many, or a class for clones that have expanded.

j_call d_call clone_size v_call cdr3_aa cdr3_nt
TRBJ2-1 . . TRBV6-5 CASSWGASYNEQFF TGTGCCAGCAGTTGGGGAGCGTCCTACAATGAGCAGTTCTTC
TRBJ1-1 . . TRBV5-1 CASSFRDGTLEAFF TGCGCCAGCAGCTTCCGGGACGGGACTCTAGAAGCTTTCTTT
TRBJ2-3 . . TRBV19 CASSISWTDTQYF TGTGCCAGTAGTATTAGCTGGACAGATACGCAGTATTTT
TRBJ2-2 TRBD2 . TRBV11-3 CASSKLAGGLAGELFF TGTGCCAGCAGCAAACTAGCGGGAGGGTTGGCCGGGGAGCTGTTTTTT
TRBJ1-1 . . TRBV6-6 CASRTGLTMNTEAFF TGTGCCAGCAGAACAGGACTTACGATGAACACTGAAGCTTTCTTT
TRBJ2-5 . . TRBV7-2 CASSIQGTQETQYF TGTGCCAGCAGCATACAGGGAACCCAAGAGACCCAGTACTTC
TRBJ1-1 . . TRBV7-2 CASSLMGSRTEAFF TGTGCCAGCAGCTTAATGGGTAGTCGCACTGAAGCTTTCTTT
TRBJ2-7 TRBD1 . TRBV28 CASSYRDRVHF TGTGCCAGCAGTTACAGGGACAGGGTACACTTC
TRBJ2-1 . . TRBV10-3 CAITREPPDEQFF TGTGCCATCACGAGAGAGCCTCCGGATGAGCAGTTCTTC
TRBJ2-2 . . TRBV7-2 CASSQGVAEYTGELFF TGTGCCAGCAGCCAGGGAGTAGCGGAGTACACCGGGGAGCTGTTTTTT
TRBJ1-2 . . TRBV2 CASKEGPSHGYTF TGTGCCAGCAAAGAGGGGCCCTCCCATGGCTACACCTTC
TRBJ1-1 . . TRBV10-1 CASSEFTGLGEPEAFF TGCGCCAGCAGTGAATTTACTGGGTTGGGTGAACCTGAAGCTTTCTTT
TRBJ2-2 . . TRBV9 CASAPVGAGELFF TGTGCCAGCGCTCCCGTGGGGGCCGGGGAGCTGTTTTTT
TRBJ2-1 . . TRBV7-2 CASSLSGGLYNEQFF TGTGCCAGCAGCTTATCGGGGGGCTTATACAATGAGCAGTTCTTC
TRBJ1-5 TRBD1 few TRBV19 CASNQRGRNQPQHF TGTGCCAGTAACCAGAGGGGGCGAAATCAGCCCCAGCATTTT
TRBJ2-1 . . TRBV7-2 CASSSPPGGQFF TGTGCCAGCAGCTCCCCCCCCGGTGGTCAGTTCTTC
TRBJ2-7 . few TRBV2 CASSTDTYEQYF TGTGCCAGCAGTACGGACACCTACGAGCAGTACTTC
TRBJ2-2 . . TRBV5-4 CASRTGQLNTGELFF TGTGCCAGCAGGACTGGACAGTTGAACACCGGGGAGCTGTTTTTT
TRBJ1-2 TRBD1 . TRBV2 CASRDRAGYGYTF TGTGCCAGCAGGGACAGGGCGGGATATGGCTACACCTTC
TRBJ1-6 TRBD1 . TRBV5-1 CASSPGTGDDSPLHF TGCGCCAGCAGCCCCGGGACAGGGGATGATTCACCCCTCCACTTT
TRBJ2-7 . . TRBV5-3 CARSLAILRHSYEQYF TGTGCCAGAAGCTTGGCCATTCTCAGACACTCCTACGAGCAGTACTTC
TRBJ1-1 . few TRBV5-4 CASSRRDNTEAFF TGTGCCAGCAGCCGCCGGGACAACACTGAAGCTTTCTTT
TRBJ2-5 TRBD1 . TRBV6-6 CASSYSITTGWETQYF TGTGCCAGCAGTTACTCGATAACGACAGGGTGGGAGACCCAGTACTTC
TRBJ2-7 TRBD1 . TRBV4-1 CASSQQDRVSYEQYF TGCGCCAGCAGCCAACAAGACAGGGTCTCCTACGAGCAGTACTTC
TRBJ1-3 . . TRBV19 CASRGRSGRHSGNTIYF TGTGCCAGTAGAGGGCGGTCGGGACGGCACTCTGGAAACACCATATATTTT
TRBJ2-1 TRBD1 few TRBV2 CASIRGRDEQFF TGTGCCAGCATCAGGGGGCGCGATGAGCAGTTCTTC
TRBJ1-1 . . TRBV15 CATSRDQRATTEAFF TGTGCCACCAGCAGAGATCAGCGGGCAACCACTGAAGCTTTCTTT
TRBJ1-2 TRBD1 . TRBV5-6 CASSPGGGVNYGYTF TGTGCCAGCAGCCCAGGGGGGGGTGTCAACTATGGCTACACCTTC
TRBJ2-4 . . TRBV29-1 CSVEDENIQYF TGCAGCGTTGAAGATGAAAACATTCAGTACTTC
TRBJ2-1 . . TRBV5-1 CASSLGRASSYNEQFF TGCGCCAGCAGCTTGGGGCGGGCCAGCTCCTACAATGAGCAGTTCTTC
TRBJ1-3 . once TRBV6-5 CASTPSSGNTIYF TGTGCCAGCACACCCTCGTCTGGAAACACCATATATTTT